What follows are 15 T cell receptor beta chains derived from one specimen sequenced in a study of monozygotic twins with cystic fibrosis. Profiled with immunoSEQ multiplex PCR; TCRdb holds only in-frame clones, not every one. This sample has 25,000 to 30,000 clones; about nine tenths occur once, and the top ten carry about 0.54%. Sequencing used blood. The receptors originated from a girl under 10 years old with cystic fibrosis.

The chain has TRBV5-1 and TRBJ2-2; D possibly uses TRBD1 or TRBD2 (5 bases each). Looked up from germline, CDR1 is SGHRS and CDR2 is YFSETQ. V dropped 0 bases and J dropped 3 bases, with 9 bases sitting between them. The length of the CDR3 is 15 residues. The CDR3 DNA sequence: TGCGCCAGCAGCTTGGTGGGGGATGACACCGGGGAGCTGTTTTTT. As protein: CASSLVGDDTGELFF.

The J gene is TRBJ2-7, the V gene TRBV11-2; TRBD2 aligns across 11 bases. The CDR3 loop spans 14 amino acids. Trimming at V came to 4 bases and at J to 3 bases, leaving 2 bases not matched to a gene. Looked up from germline, CDR1 is SGHAT and CDR2 is FQNNGV. The chain's CDR3 is CASSSLAGGYEQYF. The CDR3 DNA is TGTGCCAGCAGCTCCCTAGCGGGGGGCTACGAGCAGTACTTC.

J is TRBJ2-3 and V is TRBV6-6, with 7 bases matching TRBD1. V lost 7 bases, J lost 0 bases, and 4 bases stayed unmatched. CDR1 MNHNY and CDR2 SVGAGI come from the germline V gene (reference sequence). The length of the CDR3 is 14 residues. CDR3 sequence: CASKGALSTDTQYF. The CDR3 coding sequence is TGTGCCAGCAAGGGGGCTCTCAGCACAGATACGCAGTATTTT.

The chain has TRBV6-6 and TRBJ2-7, with TRBD1 identical over 7 bases. Germline CDR1 and CDR2: MNHNY and SVGAGI (reference sequence). J lost 6 bases, V lost 5 bases, and 16 bases had no gene match. The CDR3 extends over 16 amino acids. The CDR3 loop is CASSHRRTGAIIEQYF. Written as DNA, the CDR3 is TGTGCCAGCAGTCACCGCCGAACAGGGGCGATAATCGAGCAGTACTTC.

The chain recombines TRBV5-6 with TRBJ2-1; D perhaps matches TRBD1 (6 bases). The CDR3 is 16 amino acids. The V gene's germline CDR1 is SGHDT and CDR2 YYEEEE. The V gene lost 5 bases and the J gene lost 5 bases, with 20 bases spanning the gap. The chain's CDR3 is CASSNRPGQRHNEQFF. Written as DNA, the CDR3 is TGTGCCAGCAGTAATAGACCGGGACAAAGACACAATGAGCAGTTCTTC.

This chain connects TRBV4-1 to TRBJ2-1; no firm D call. The germline V gene encodes CDR1 MGHRA and CDR2 YSYEKL. Trimming shortened V by 2 bases and J by 7 bases, and 9 bases separated the two germline ends. The CDR3 is made up of 13 amino acids. CDR3 sequence: CASSQRLGNEQFF. CDR3 sequence (DNA): TGCGCCAGCAGCCAAAGGCTGGGGAATGAGCAGTTCTTC.

The rearrangement links TRBV19 to TRBJ2-5, with 7 positions matching TRBD2. The CDR3 is made up of 13 amino acids. Germline CDR1 is LNHDA and CDR2 is SQIVND (reference sequence). Germline trimming cut 10 bases from V and 6 bases from J; bases unmatched to any gene: 11. As DNA, the CDR3 is TGTGCCATCCACGGTGGGAGGGGAAAGACCCAGTACTTC. Its translation: CAIHGGRGKTQYF.

The count of this clone is one. The chain combines TRBV30 with TRBJ1-2; tentative D call: TRBD1 (5 bases). The CDR3 is made up of 14 amino acids. CDR1 is GTSNPN and CDR2 is SVGIG in the germline V gene (reference sequence). Trimming shortened V by 0 bases and J by 4 bases, and 12 bases separated the two germline ends. CDR3 bases: TGTGCCTGGAGTGTAGTCGGGACTCCCTATGGCTACACCTTC. Its translation: CAWSVVGTPYGYTF.

The V call is TRBV4-3, the J call TRBJ2-2; no clear D gene. The CDR3 sequence is 18 residues long. Germline CDR1 reads LGHNA; CDR2 reads YSLEER. V was shortened by 1 base and J by 3 bases, with 18 bases between the two germline ends. The CDR3 is CASSQGVGTTVYTGELFF. In DNA form, the CDR3 reads TGCGCCAGCAGCCAAGGGGTAGGAACAACGGTTTACACCGGGGAGCTGTTTTTT.

V is TRBV2 and J is TRBJ2-7; maybe TRBD2 (5 bases). Germline CDR1 is SNHLY and CDR2 is FYNNEI. V lost 7 bases to trimming and J lost 0 bases, with 10 bases between them. The CDR3 runs 13 residues. CDR3 sequence: CASIPRGSYEQYF. The CDR3 nucleotides are TGTGCCAGCATCCCTCGGGGCTCCTACGAGCAGTACTTC. The full variable domain, with the rest looked up from reference TRBV2 and TRBJ2-7, is EPEVTQTPSHQVTQMGQEVILRCVPISNHLYFYWYRQILGQKVEFLVSFYNNEISEKSEIFDDQFSVERPDGSNFTLKIRSTKLEDSAMYFCASIPRGSYEQYFGPGTRLTVT.

This clone was observed once. The rearrangement joins TRBV6-5 to TRBJ2-1; weak D call: TRBD2 (6 bases). This CDR3 comprises 11 residues. V dropped 7 bases and J dropped 7 bases, with 8 bases sitting between them. Germline CDR1 MNHEY, CDR2 SVGAGI. The DNA of the CDR3 is TGTGCCAGCATGGCGGGGAATGAGCAGTTCTTC. The encoded protein is CASMAGNEQFF.

The rearrangement links TRBV23-1 to TRBJ1-1; tentative D call: TRBD1 (5 bases). TRBV23-1 is an open reading frame, and its role is uncertain. This CDR3 has 12 amino acids. Trimming took off 0 bases at V and 8 bases at J, with 7 bases between the two ends. CDR3 bases: TGCGCCAGCAGTCAATCGCGGGGGGAAGCTTTCTTT. Translating gives CASSQSRGEAFF.

This clone turned up a few times. The rearrangement joins TRBV5-6 to TRBJ2-7, with D unresolved. The CDR3 covers 15 residues. The V end lost 2 bases, the J end lost 0 bases, and 12 bases lay between the germline ends. The germline V gene has CDR1 SGHDT and CDR2 YYEEEE. CDR3 sequence: CASSFLVRDSYEQYF. The CDR3 bases are TGTGCCAGCAGCTTCCTAGTAAGGGACTCCTACGAGCAGTACTTC.

This clone occurred once. The chain carries TRBV6-1 and TRBJ2-2; 8 nucleotides align to TRBD2. This CDR3 comprises 17 residues. From germline, CDR1 is MNHNS and CDR2 SASEGT. V trimming: 2 bases; J trimming: 4 bases; junction bases outside the gene matches: 9. The CDR3 loop reads CASSERAGGLTTGELFF. In DNA, the CDR3 is TGTGCCAGCAGTGAAAGGGCGGGGGGACTCACCACCGGGGAGCTGTTTTTT.

V is TRBV7-8 and J is TRBJ2-7; the match to TRBD1 covers 9 bases. Germline CDR1 SGHVS, CDR2 FQNEAQ. The CDR3 contains 15 residues. The junction had 4 bases not matched to a gene; V was cut back by 2 bases and J by 2 bases. The CDR3 spells CASSLIGTGTYEQYF. The CDR3 DNA reads TGTGCCAGCAGCTTAATCGGGACAGGGACCTACGAGCAGTACTTC. Full variable domain (outside the CDR3, taken from reference TRBV7-8 and TRBJ2-7): GAGVSQSPRYKVAKRGQDVALRCDPISGHVSLFWYQQALGQGPEFLTYFQNEAQLDKSGLPSDRFFAERPEGSVSTLKIQRTQQEDSAVYLCASSLIGTGTYEQYFGPGTRLTVT.